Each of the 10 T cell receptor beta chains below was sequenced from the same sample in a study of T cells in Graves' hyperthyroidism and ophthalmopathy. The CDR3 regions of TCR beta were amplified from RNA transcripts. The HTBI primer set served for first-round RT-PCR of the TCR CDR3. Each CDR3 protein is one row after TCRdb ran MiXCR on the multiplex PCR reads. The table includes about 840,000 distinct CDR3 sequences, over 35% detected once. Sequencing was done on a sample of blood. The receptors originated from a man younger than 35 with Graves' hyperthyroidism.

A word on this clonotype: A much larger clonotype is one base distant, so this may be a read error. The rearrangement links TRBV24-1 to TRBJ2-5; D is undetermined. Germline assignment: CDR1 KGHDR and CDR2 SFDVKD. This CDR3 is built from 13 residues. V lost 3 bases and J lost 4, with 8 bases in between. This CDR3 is CATSDSHLETQYF. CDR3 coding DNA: TGTGCCACCAGTGATAGCCATTTAGAGACCCAGTACTTC.

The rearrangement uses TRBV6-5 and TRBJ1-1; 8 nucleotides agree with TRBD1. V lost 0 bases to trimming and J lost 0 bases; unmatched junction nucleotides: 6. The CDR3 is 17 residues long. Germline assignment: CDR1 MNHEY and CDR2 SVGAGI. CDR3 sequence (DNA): TGTGCCAGCAGTTACTCGTGGGACAGGTTCATGAACACTGAAGCTTTCTTT. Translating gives CASSYSWDRFMNTEAFF.

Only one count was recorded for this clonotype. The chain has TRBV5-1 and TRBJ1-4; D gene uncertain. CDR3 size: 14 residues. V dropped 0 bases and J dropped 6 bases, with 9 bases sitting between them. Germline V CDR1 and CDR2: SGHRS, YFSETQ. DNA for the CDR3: TGCGCCAGCAGCTTGGTATCGTTCGATGAAAAACTGTTTTTT. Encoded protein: CASSLVSFDEKLFF. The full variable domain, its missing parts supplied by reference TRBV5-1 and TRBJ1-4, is KAGVTQTPRYLIKTRGQQVTLSCSPISGHRSVSWYQQTPGQGLQFLFEYFSETQRNKGNFPGRFSGRQFSNSRSEMNVSTLELGDSALYLCASSLVSFDEKLFFGSGTQLSVL.

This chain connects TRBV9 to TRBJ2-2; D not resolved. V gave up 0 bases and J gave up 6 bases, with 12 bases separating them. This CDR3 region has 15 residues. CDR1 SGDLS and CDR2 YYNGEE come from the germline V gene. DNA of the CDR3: TGTGCCAGCAGCGTAGGGGTCTGGTACGCCGGGGAGCTGTTTTTT. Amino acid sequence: CASSVGVWYAGELFF.

For the CDR3, the DNA is TGTGCCAGCAGTGATCCCGGGACAGGATATTATGGCTACACCTTC. Translated: CASSDPGTGYYGYTF. The chain employs TRBV6-1 and TRBJ1-2, with TRBD1 matching over 8 bases. This CDR3 is built from 15 residues. The germline gives CDR1 MNHNS, CDR2 SASEGT. Trimming took 3 bases from V and 5 from J; bases not matched to a gene: 8.

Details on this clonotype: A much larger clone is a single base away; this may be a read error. The CDR3 nucleotides are TGTGCCAGCAGCTCATGGACCGGGTTAGGAGAGCAGTACTTC. Translating it yields CASSSWTGLGEQYF. The gene calls are TRBV7-9 and TRBJ2-7; no reliable D call. Trimming cost V 4 bases and J 7 bases, with 17 bases left between them. This CDR3 comprises 14 residues. Germline lookup yields CDR1 SEHNR and CDR2 FQNEAQ (reference sequence).

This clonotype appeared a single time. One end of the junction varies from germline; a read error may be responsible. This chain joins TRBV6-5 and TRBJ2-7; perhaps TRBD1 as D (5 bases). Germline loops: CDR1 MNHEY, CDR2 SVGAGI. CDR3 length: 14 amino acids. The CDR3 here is CASSYTRQGYEQYF. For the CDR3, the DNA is TGTGCCAGCAGTTATACACGGCAGGGATACGAGCAGTACTTT.

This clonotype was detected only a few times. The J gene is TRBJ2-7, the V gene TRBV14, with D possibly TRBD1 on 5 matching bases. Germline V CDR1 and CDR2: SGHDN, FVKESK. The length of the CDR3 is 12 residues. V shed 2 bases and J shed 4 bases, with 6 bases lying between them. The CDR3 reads CASSQKGYEQYF. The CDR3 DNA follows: TGTGCCAGCAGCCAAAAGGGGTACGAGCAGTACTTC.

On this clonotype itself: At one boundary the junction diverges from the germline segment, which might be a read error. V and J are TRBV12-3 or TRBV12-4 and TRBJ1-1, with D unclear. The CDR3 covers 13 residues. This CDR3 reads CASTPVENSEAFF. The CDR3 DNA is TGTGCCAGCACCCCCGTAGAGAACTCTGAAGCTTTCTTT.

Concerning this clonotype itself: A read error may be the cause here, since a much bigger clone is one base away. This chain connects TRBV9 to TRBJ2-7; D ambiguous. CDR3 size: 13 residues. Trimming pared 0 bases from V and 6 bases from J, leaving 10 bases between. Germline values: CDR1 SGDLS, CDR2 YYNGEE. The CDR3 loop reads CASSVGSSSEQYF. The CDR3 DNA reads TGTGCCAGCAGCGTAGGGAGTAGCAGCGAGCAGTACTTC.